This TCR beta chain was sequenced during a study of cytomegalovirus exposure and HLA in healthy donors. In this sample, this clone turned up a few times. Its antigen is still unknown. Germline assignment: CDR1 LGHNA and CDR2 YSLEER. The CDR3 is 15 residues long. With V trimmed by 3 bases and J by 0 bases, 4 bases remained unmatched. Study-level points and caveats: The majority of CMV-associated TCR beta chains were reported as apparently HLA-restricted in a later analysis. Associated with cytomegalovirus, according to the listing, were around 170 TCR beta chains. Previous analysis showed most TCR beta V segments were productive about 87% or about 30% of the time. One variant, a missense change in DCLRE1C, was linked in a later analysis to TCR beta V- and J-gene trimming.

The PCR was carried out with 60 Vbeta primers and 13 Jbeta primers. Clones were read by immunoSEQ multiplex PCR, and TCRdb kept only the in-frame ones, dropping some. This table holds approximately 180,000 clones, roughly 80% found once. The specimen was PBMCs. This chain joins TRBV4-3 and TRBJ2-7, with 8 nucleotides matching TRBD2. The TCR was taken from a woman between 50 and 59 years old in good health and CMV-seronegative. This chain's CDR3 is CASSQGSGGSYEQYF. The CDR3 bases are TGCGCCAGCAGCCAGGGCAGCGGGGGCTCCTACGAGCAGTACTTC.